A selection of T cell receptor beta chains follows, all from one sample in a study of blood T cells in healthy people across ages. TCRdb reprocessed the 5' RACE reads with MiXCR, giving one entry per CDR3 protein. This table holds some 760,000 distinct CDR3 sequences, around 25% found once. These same data were also listed under a study on T cells of mothers and their children.

The sequencing input was blood. The receptors shown here come from a boy under 18 in good health. Each CDR3 is given with its conserved first and last residue. The D gene is left open where the match is weak.

TRBJ2-7 TRBV2 TRBD2 CASRRGLSSYEQYF
TRBJ2-2 TRBV28 - CASSLDRELFF
TRBJ2-3 TRBV28 TRBD1 CASSLYDLGTGSDTQYF
TRBJ2-7 TRBV7-9 - CASSLTPRGYEQYF
- TRBV29-1 - CSVGEGKPYEQYF
TRBJ2-7 TRBV10-3 TRBD2 CAISESGLAGYEQYF
TRBJ1-1 TRBV20-1 TRBD1 CSATNDRGRDTEAFF
TRBJ1-1 TRBV11-2 - CASSPPGLTAAFF
TRBJ2-6 TRBV28 TRBD1 CASSADGQGSSGANVLTF
TRBJ2-2 TRBV11-1 - CASSLVGVEGTGELFF
TRBJ1-2 TRBV6-1 TRBD1 CASSGDRFYGYTF
TRBJ2-1 TRBV2 - CASSDPREFGYNEQFF
TRBJ1-5 TRBV6-1 TRBD1 CASRSGTAKTYSNQPQHF
TRBJ2-5 TRBV7-7 TRBD1 CASSPQRTGETQYF
- TRBV4-3 - CASSQVDAREQFF
TRBJ2-3 TRBV5-1 - CASSSDPLTDTQYF
TRBJ2-3 TRBV12-3/TRBV12-4 - CASRIADTQYF
TRBJ1-1 TRBV20-1 - CSARKGTGDTEAFF
TRBJ2-7 TRBV14 - CASSQDTTGLKQYF
TRBJ2-1 TRBV12-3/TRBV12-4 - CASSFSESSYNEQFF
TRBJ2-5 TRBV7-2 - CASSRDWWLETQYF
TRBJ2-7 TRBV15 - CATSRELPYEQYF
TRBJ2-2 TRBV6-1 TRBD2 CASSPGTSGLSRELFF
TRBJ1-2 TRBV29-1 - CSVGGGGAEDGYTF
- TRBV3-1 TRBD2 CASSQRLAGRNEQFF
TRBJ2-5 TRBV20-1 TRBD1 CSARTGGAEETQYF
TRBJ2-5 TRBV29-1 - CSVAGLGEETQYF
TRBJ2-3 TRBV7-3 - CASRFRAEDTQYF
TRBJ2-2 TRBV7-2 - CASSLRFPPFGGELFF
- TRBV9 TRBD2 CASSPSGASSYEQYF
TRBJ1-5 TRBV24-1 - CATSGEGGEQPQHF
TRBJ1-2 TRBV12-3/TRBV12-4 - CASSLSRVPRNYGYTF
TRBJ2-2 TRBV20-1 TRBD2 CSARDGLAGNTGELFF
TRBJ2-1 TRBV27 - CASSYRAGEQFF
TRBJ1-1 TRBV15 - CATSRDQGDTEAFF
TRBJ1-5 TRBV28 - CASSFRDYSNQPQHF